This entry lists 2 T cell receptor beta chains sequenced from one sample in a study of control samples from healthy donors and cancer patients. TCRdb's table, derived via immunoSEQ multiplex PCR, lists solely in-frame clones and lacks some. The sample contains under 150,000 clones, over 85% of which appear only once. Sequencing input: blood. The source of these receptors is a young man in good health.

The chain uses TRBV5-1 and TRBJ1-5, with TRBD1 identical over 9 bases. J gave up 4 bases and V 7 bases, and 9 bases lay outside the gene matches. Germline V gives CDR1 SGHRS, CDR2 YFSETQ. The CDR3 runs to 15 residues. The CDR3 sequence is CASQPGTGSNQPQHF. The CDR3 bases are TGCGCCAGCCAACCCGGGACAGGGAGTAATCAGCCCCAGCATTTT.

The chain joins TRBV5-8 to TRBJ2-5; 10 bases agree with TRBD1. The germline gives CDR1 SGHTS, CDR2 YDEGEE. This CDR3 is 14 amino acids long. With 4 bases clipped from V and 5 bases from J, the junction kept 5 bases outside the gene matches. CDR3 sequence: CASSPDRGRETQYF. Here the CDR3 DNA reads TGTGCCAGCAGCCCAGACAGGGGGCGGGAGACCCAGTACTTC.